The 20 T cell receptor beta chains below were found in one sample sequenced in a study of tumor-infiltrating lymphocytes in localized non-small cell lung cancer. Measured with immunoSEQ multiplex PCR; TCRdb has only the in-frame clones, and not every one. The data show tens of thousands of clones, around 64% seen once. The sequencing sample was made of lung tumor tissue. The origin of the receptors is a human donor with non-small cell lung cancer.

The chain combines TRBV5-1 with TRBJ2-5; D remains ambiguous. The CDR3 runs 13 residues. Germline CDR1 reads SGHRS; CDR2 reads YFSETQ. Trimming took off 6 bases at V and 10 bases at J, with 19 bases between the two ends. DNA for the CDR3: TGCGCCAGCACCTCACAGCCGCCTGGGGACCAGTACTTC. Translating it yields CASTSQPPGDQYF.

CDR3 amino acids: CASSKGLAGVEEQYF. In DNA form, the CDR3 reads TGTGCCAGTAGTAAAGGACTAGCGGGAGTTGAGGAGCAGTACTTC. The chain joins TRBV19 to TRBJ2-7; 13 nucleotides agree with TRBD2. CDR3 size: 15 residues. Per germline, CDR1 LNHDA and CDR2 SQIVND (reference sequence). Trimming took 4 bases from V and 7 from J; bases not matched to a gene: 7.

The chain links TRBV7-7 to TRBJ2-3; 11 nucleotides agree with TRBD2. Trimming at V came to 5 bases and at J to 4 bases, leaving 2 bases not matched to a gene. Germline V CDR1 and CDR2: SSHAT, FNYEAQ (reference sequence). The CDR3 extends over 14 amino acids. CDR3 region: CASSEGLAADTQYF. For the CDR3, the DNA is TGTGCCAGCAGCGAGGGACTAGCGGCAGATACGCAGTATTTT.

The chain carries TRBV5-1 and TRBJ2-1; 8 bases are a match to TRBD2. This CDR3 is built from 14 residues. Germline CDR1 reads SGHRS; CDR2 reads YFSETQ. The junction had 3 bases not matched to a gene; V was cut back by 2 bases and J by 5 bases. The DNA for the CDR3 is TGCGCCAGCAGCTTACAGCGGGAGCACAATGAGCAGTTCTTC. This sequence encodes CASSLQREHNEQFF. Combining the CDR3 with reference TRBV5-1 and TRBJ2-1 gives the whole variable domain KAGVTQTPRYLIKTRGQQVTLSCSPISGHRSVSWYQQTPGQGLQFLFEYFSETQRNKGNFPGRFSGRQFSNSRSEMNVSTLELGDSALYLCASSLQREHNEQFFGPGTRLTVL.

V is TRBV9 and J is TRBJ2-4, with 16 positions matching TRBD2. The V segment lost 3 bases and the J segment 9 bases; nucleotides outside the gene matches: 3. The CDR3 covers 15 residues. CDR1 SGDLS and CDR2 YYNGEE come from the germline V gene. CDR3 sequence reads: CASSAGTSGGGIQYF. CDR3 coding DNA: TGTGCCAGCAGCGCTGGGACTAGCGGGGGGGGCATTCAGTACTTC.

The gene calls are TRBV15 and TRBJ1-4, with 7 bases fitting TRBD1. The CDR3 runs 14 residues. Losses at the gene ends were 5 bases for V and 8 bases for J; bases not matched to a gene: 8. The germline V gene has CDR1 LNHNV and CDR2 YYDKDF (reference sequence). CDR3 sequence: CATSLQGSDEKLFF. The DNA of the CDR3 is TGTGCCACCAGCTTACAGGGGTCGGACGAAAAACTGTTTTTT.

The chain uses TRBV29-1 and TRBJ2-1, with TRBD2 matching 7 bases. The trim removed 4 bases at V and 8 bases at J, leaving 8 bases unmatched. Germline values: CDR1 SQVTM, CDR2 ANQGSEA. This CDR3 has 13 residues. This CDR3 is CSVGTRRGDEQFF. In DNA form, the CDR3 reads TGCAGCGTTGGGACTAGGCGGGGAGATGAGCAGTTCTTC.

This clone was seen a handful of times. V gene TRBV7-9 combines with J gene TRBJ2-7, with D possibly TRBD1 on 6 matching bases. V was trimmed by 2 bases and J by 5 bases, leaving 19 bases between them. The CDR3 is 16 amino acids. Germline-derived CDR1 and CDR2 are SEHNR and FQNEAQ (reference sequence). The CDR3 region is CASSLSHRTGKHEQYF. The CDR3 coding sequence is TGTGCCAGCAGCTTATCACACCGAACAGGGAAGCACGAGCAGTACTTC.

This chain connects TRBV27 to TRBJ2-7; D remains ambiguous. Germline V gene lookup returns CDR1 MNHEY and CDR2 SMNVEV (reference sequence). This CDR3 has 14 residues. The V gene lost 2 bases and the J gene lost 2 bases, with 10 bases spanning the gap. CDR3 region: CASSLRSAAYEQYF. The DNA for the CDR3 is TGTGCCAGCAGTTTAAGATCGGCGGCCTACGAGCAGTACTTC.

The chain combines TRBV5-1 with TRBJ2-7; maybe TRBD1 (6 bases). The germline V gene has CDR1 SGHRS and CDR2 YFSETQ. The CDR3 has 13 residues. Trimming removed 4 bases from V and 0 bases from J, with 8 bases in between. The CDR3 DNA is TGCGCCAGCAGCCCGGACAGCTCCTACGAGCAGTACTTC. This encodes CASSPDSSYEQYF.

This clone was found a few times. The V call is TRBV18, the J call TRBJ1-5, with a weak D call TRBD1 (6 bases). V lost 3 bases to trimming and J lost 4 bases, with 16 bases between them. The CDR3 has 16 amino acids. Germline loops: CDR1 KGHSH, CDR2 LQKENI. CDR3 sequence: CASSPFQGNGNQPQHF. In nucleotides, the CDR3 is TGTGCCAGCTCACCGTTTCAGGGGAATGGGAATCAGCCCCAGCATTTT.

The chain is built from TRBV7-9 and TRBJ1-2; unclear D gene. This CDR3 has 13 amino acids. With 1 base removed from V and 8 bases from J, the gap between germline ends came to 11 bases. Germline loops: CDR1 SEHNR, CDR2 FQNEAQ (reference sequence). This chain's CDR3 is CASSLGASEGYTF. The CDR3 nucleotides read TGTGCCAGCAGCTTAGGTGCCTCCGAGGGCTACACCTTC.

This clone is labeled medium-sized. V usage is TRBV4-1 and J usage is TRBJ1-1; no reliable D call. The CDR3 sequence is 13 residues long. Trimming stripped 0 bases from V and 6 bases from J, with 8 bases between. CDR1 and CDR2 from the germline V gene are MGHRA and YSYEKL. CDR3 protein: CASSQDSIAEAFF. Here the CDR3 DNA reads TGCGCCAGCAGCCAAGATAGTATCGCTGAAGCTTTCTTT.

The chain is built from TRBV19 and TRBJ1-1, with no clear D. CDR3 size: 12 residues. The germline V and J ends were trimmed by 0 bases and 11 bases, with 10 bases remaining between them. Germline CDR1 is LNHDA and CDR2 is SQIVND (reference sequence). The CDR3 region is CASSIDARPAFF. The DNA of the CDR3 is TGTGCCAGTAGTATAGATGCCAGACCGGCTTTCTTT.

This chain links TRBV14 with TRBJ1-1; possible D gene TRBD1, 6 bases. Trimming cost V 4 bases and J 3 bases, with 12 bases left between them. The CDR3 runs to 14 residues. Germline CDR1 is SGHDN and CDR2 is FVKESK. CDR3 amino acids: CASSRYREDTEAFF. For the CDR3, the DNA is TGTGCCAGCAGCCGCTACAGGGAGGACACTGAAGCTTTCTTT.

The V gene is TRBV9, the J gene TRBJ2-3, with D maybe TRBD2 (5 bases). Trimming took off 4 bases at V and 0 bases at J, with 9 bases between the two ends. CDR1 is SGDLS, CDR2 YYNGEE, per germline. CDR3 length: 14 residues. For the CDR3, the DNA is TGTGCCAGCAGCCCAAGAGGGAGCACAGATACGCAGTATTTT. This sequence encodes CASSPRGSTDTQYF.

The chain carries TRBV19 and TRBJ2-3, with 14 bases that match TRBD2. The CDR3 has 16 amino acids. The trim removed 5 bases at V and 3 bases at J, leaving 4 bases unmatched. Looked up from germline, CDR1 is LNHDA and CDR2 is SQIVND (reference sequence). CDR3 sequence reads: CASSLGLAGGTDTQYF. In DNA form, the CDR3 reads TGTGCCAGTAGTCTCGGACTAGCGGGAGGAACAGATACGCAGTATTTT.

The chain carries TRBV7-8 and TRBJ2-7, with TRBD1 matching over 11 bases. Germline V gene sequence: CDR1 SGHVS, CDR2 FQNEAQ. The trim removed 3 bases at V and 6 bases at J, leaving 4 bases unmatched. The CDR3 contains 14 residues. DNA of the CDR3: TGTGCCAGCAGCTTCGGACAGGGGGCTGGCGAGCAGTACTTC. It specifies CASSFGQGAGEQYF.

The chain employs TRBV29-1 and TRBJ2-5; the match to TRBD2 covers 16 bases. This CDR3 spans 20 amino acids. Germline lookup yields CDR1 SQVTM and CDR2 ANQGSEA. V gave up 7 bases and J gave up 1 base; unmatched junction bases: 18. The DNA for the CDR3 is TGCAGCGCACGGTTAGGGACTAGCGGGAGGGTTGGGTGGGGCCAAGAGACCCAGTACTTC. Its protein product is CSARLGTSGRVGWGQETQYF.

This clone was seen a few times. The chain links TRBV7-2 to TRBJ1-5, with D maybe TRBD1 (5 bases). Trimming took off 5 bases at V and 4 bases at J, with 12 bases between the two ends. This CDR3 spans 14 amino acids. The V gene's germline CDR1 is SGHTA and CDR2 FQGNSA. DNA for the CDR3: TGTGCCAGCAGCCCTGAGAGGGGTAATCAGCCCCAGCATTTT. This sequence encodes CASSPERGNQPQHF.